The 4 T cell receptor beta chains below were found in one sample sequenced in a study of cytomegalovirus exposure and HLA in healthy donors. Use of 60 Vbeta and 13 Jbeta primers characterized the PCR. Clones were sequenced by immunoSEQ multiplex PCR, and TCRdb holds only the in-frame ones, with some missing. The data show around 150,000 clones, with more than 75% seen just once and about 1.3% held by the top ten. What was sequenced was PBMCs. The source is a male donor in good health and CMV-seronegative.

The chain links TRBV4-1 to TRBJ1-2; TRBD1 might be the D (5 bases). Trimming removed 0 bases from V and 7 bases from J, with 15 bases in between. Germline CDR1 reads MGHRA; CDR2 reads YSYEKL. This CDR3 is built from 15 residues. The CDR3 protein is CASSQDPRGSGGYTF. CDR3 bases: TGCGCCAGCAGCCAAGATCCGCGGGGGTCCGGTGGCTACACCTTC.

Comment on this clone: The junction shows a germline mismatch at one end, possibly a read error. The rearrangement joins TRBV7-7 to TRBJ2-3; no clear D gene. CDR3 size: 14 residues. Germline-derived CDR1 and CDR2 are SSHAT and FNYEAQ (reference sequence). The DNA for the CDR3 is TGTGCTAGCAGCTTAGCACAGACCACAGATACGCAGTATTTT. Residues: CASSLAQTTDTQYF.

The J gene is TRBJ1-1, the V gene TRBV19; D is ambiguous. CDR1 and CDR2 from the germline V gene are LNHDA and SQIVND (reference sequence). CDR3 length equals 13 residues. Trimming left V 10 bases short and J 4 bases short, with 16 bases between. The CDR3 loop reads CATVAGGGTEAFF. CDR3 DNA: TGTGCCACAGTTGCAGGAGGCGGCACTGAAGCTTTCTTT.

This clone has a handful of counts. This rearrangement joins TRBV19 to TRBJ1-4, with unresolved D. The germline V gene encodes CDR1 LNHDA and CDR2 SQIVND (reference sequence). Trimming cost V 9 bases and J 1 base, with 15 bases left between them. CDR3 length: 15 residues. The CDR3 reads CASHKREGTNEKLFF. DNA for the CDR3: TGTGCCAGCCACAAGCGGGAGGGAACTAATGAAAAACTGTTTTTT.